This T cell receptor beta chain was sequenced for a study of T cell responses to AZD1222 COVID-19 vaccine. About the study: Pooled in the analysis were second doses at about 4 or about 12 weeks.

Profiled with immunoSEQ multiplex PCR; TCRdb holds only in-frame clones, not every one. The data contain 110,000 to 150,000 clones, approximately 90% of them singletons. Trimming removed 0 bases from V and 4 bases from J, with 9 bases in between. The CDR3 loop spans 14 amino acids. Germline CDR1 reads LGHNA; CDR2 reads YSLEER. The sequencing used peripheral blood, collected on day 0 of AZD1222 vaccination. This receptor was obtained from an adult in good health. The chain joins TRBV4-3 to TRBJ1-2; D might be TRBD1 (5 bases). The CDR3 DNA sequence: TGCGCCAGCAGCCAAGATCGGGGGGGCTATGGCTACACCTTC. Translation gives CASSQDRGGYGYTF.